This TCR beta chain was identified during a study of T-cell reconstitution after alpha-beta-depleted transplantation in children. Unique molecular identifiers were used in preparing the TCRbeta library. TCRdb reanalysed the PCR reads using MiXCR and keeps one entry per CDR3 protein. The profile shows about 270,000 distinct CDR3 sequences, roughly 9.5% of them singletons. V lost 1 base to trimming and J lost 8 bases; unmatched junction nucleotides: 5. Germline CDR1 SGHTA, CDR2 FQGTGA. The CDR3 has 16 residues. The receptor comes from a human donor who donated a stem cell graft to a child with SCID. V is TRBV7-3 and J is TRBJ2-1; the match to TRBD2 covers 13 bases. Sample: PBMCs from the stem cell graft donor, taken from the stem cell graft. In DNA form, the CDR3 reads TGTGCCAGCAGCTTAATCGGACTAGCGGGGGAGGATGAGCAGTTCTTC. It yields the protein CASSLIGLAGEDEQFF.